This T cell receptor (beta chain) was sequenced in a study of shared clonotypes between healthy human individuals (dated by TCRdb to the early 2020s). With respect to the entire study: A few men and two women, aged 18 to 49 years, made up the cohort. To increase sequencing depth and limit assay-specific biases, different laboratories used diverse techniques to prepare libraries and sequence TCR repertoires. Leukapheresis yielded between about 0.85 and 10 billion PBMCs per donor. Per donor, three plates each were used for CD4 naive and CD4 memory, two for CD8 naive, and one for CD8 memory. To estimate repertoire size and how much clonotype sharing occurs between individuals, the study deeply sequenced the blood TCR repertoires of several healthy adults.

Using the deep immunoSEQ assay, multiplex PCR amplified TCR CDR3 regions from genomic DNA. For each cell subset, the extracted genomic DNA was distributed evenly across all wells of several immunoSEQ 96-well plates, and each plate served as one replicate. For sorted subsets, around 200 ng genomic DNA, equal to tens of thousands of T cell genomes, was loaded into each replicate PCR. The purified libraries were quantified using a Qubit 3.0 fluorometer, sized with a Bioanalyzer 2100, and then quantified again using the KAPA Library Quantification kit. Every immunoSEQ 96-well plate was sequenced on a separate single-read 150-cycle Illumina NextSeq 550 flow cell. In the source study's methods: Because the immunoSEQ output held only junctional sequences and lacked quality scores, the filtering could not match the filtering applied to full-length reads. To assign V/J genes and CDR3, sequences were annotated against IMGT germline references using PyIR, a Python wrapper for IgBLAST v1.9. Reads were filtered out if the reads had weak V/J assignments (E-value above 1e-6), no CDR3, stop codons, out-of-frame junctions, or ambiguous translated residues. V3J clonotypes were defined as sequences sharing an identical inferred V gene, J gene, and CDR3 amino acid sequence. Percentage overlap between repertoires was computed as shared unique clonotypes divided by the size of the smaller repertoire. Richness of each repertoire was evaluated using RTK rarefaction, the Chao1 estimator, and Recon v2.1 estimates of unobserved clonotypes. Generation probabilities for all TCRbeta clonotypes obtained by the gDNA method from a handful of donors were computed using OLGA. Imported from immuneACCESS, the table was reduced by TCRdb to in-frame sequences with V and J called. These copies leave out some clones; in studies compared against another copy, an unresolved V gene accounts for under half, and the cause of the remainder is not known. The V and J calls and the clone size are those of that table, but D and trimming were determined from the DNA. The sample table shows some 2,000,000 clones, and roughly 94% are seen once. The ten largest clonotypes hold about 0.13% of the sample.

A word on this clone: The specificity of this receptor is unknown. One base away there is no much larger clone; base qualities are not given.

CDR1 and CDR2 are drawn from the germline V gene: ENHRY, SYGVKD. The CDR3 numbers 14 residues from cysteine through phenylalanine. Here the CDR3 DNA is all that survives: 42 bases in frame from base 1. V loses 1 base at its end and J loses 8 bases; junction bases beyond the gene matches: 5. General findings and caveats noted by the study authors: Higher generation probabilities were observed for clonotypes shared by all four sorted-subset donors than for non-shared clonotypes. The genetic and exposure-history diversity represented was limited by the small number of donors. Estimated clonotype richness was generally larger for naive than for memory subsets. Based on pairwise subsampling, the degree of clonotype sharing among donors was expected to be affected by sequencing depth. Sampling was limited to blood, and TCR repertoires in tissue likely differ from TCR repertoires in blood. When several donors were compared, the shared fraction of clonotypes was approximately 5% for naive CD4, 3.5% to 4% for naive CD8, 2.3% for memory CD4, and roughly 0.43% for memory CD8. Rarefaction of sorted-subset datasets indicated incomplete sequencing despite the large sequencing depth.

The donors were healthy, HIV-negative adults who had no recently reported acute infections or vaccinations. Every donor was a Caucasian adult residing in Nashville, Tennessee, USA. CD4+ T cells were enriched by magnetic negative selection; naive cells were then positively selected on CD45RA, and the negative fraction formed the memory subset. After blood collection by leukapheresis, PBMCs were isolated using Ficoll-Histopaque density gradient centrifugation and then cryopreserved in the vapor phase of liquid nitrogen. Analytical flow cytometry was used to check the purity and quantity of each magnetically sorted T cell population. From each sorted fraction, genomic DNA was isolated and quantified by UV absorbance on a Nanodrop 2000c.

The chain employs TRBV10-3 and TRBJ2-1; the central 7 bases match TRBD2. The sequence derives from a young man in good health. The sequencing input was naive CD4+ T cells sorted from blood. The cell subset or site label, as the study defines it: CD45RA+ positively selected. The nucleotide sequence reads as follows: TGTGCCATCAGTGAGTGGGGCGGGAGAGATGAGCAGTTCTTC. Translated, this is CAISEWGGRDEQFF.